These 28 T cell receptor beta chains originate from one sample sequenced in a study of shared clonotypes between healthy human individuals. Assay: immunoSEQ multiplex PCR; the TCRdb copy retains only in-frame clones and omits some. In the table there are approximately 2.3 million clones, over 85% of which are singletons. The sequenced sample was naive CD4+ T cells from PBMCs. Subset reported: CD45RA+ positively selected. The receptors derive from a man aged 18 to 29 in good health. Some clones in this sample may be carry-over from other donors' samples.

This clone was recorded only once. The CDR3 coding sequence is TGTGCCAGCAGCCAAGGGAGAGAGACCATTCAGTACTTC. The encoded protein is CASSQGRETIQYF. This rearrangement joins TRBV7-3 to TRBJ2-4, with TRBD2 as a possible D gene (5 bases). The V end lost 5 bases, the J end lost 9 bases, and 14 bases lay between the germline ends. The CDR3 has 13 residues. Germline V gene data show CDR1 as SGHTA and CDR2 as FQGTGA.

The rearrangement links TRBV18 to TRBJ1-1; D not certain. CDR1 and CDR2 from the germline V gene are KGHSH and LQKENI. Trimming cost V 3 bases and J 5 bases, with 19 bases left between them. This CDR3 is 16 amino acids long. CDR3 region: CASSPLIPSGLTEAFF. The CDR3 DNA reads as TGTGCCAGCTCACCGCTTATACCCTCGGGCCTGACTGAAGCTTTCTTT. Drawing the rest from reference TRBV18 and TRBJ1-1, the complete variable domain is NAGVMQNPRHLVRRRGQEARLRCSPMKGHSHVYWYRQLPEEGLKFMVYLQKENIIDESGMPKERFSAEFPKEGPSILRIQQVVRGDSAAYFCASSPLIPSGLTEAFFGQGTRLTVV.

As concerns this clone: A read error may produce the germline difference seen at one junction end. The chain recombines TRBV6-1 with TRBJ2-7, with D possibly matching TRBD2 (6 bases). Germline V lookup: CDR1 MNHNS, CDR2 SASEGT. CDR3 size: 15 residues. This chain's CDR3 is CAISEPLRGGYEQYF. DNA of the CDR3: TGTGCCATCAGTGAACCGCTAAGGGGAGGCTACGAGCAGTACTTC.

V usage is TRBV11-2 and J usage is TRBJ1-2, with TRBD1 identical over 7 bases. The length of the CDR3 is 15 residues. The V gene's germline CDR1 is SGHAT and CDR2 FQNNGV. V shed 5 bases and J 2 bases; nucleotides not matched to a gene: 8. The CDR3 loop is CASSRLTTGNYGYTF. The CDR3 DNA sequence: TGTGCCAGCAGCCGCCTTACGACAGGGAACTATGGCTACACCTTC.

The chain joins TRBV9 to TRBJ2-3, with 10 bases matching TRBD2. The CDR3 contains 16 residues. V was clipped by 4 bases and J by 2 bases; unmatched bases: 7. Germline loops: CDR1 SGDLS, CDR2 YYNGEE. The CDR3 DNA is TGTGCCAGCAGCACCCGAGCGGGAGGGGTCACAGATACGCAGTATTTT. Its protein is CASSTRAGGVTDTQYF.

The chain uses TRBV10-2 and TRBJ2-1; 7 positions match TRBD1. The CDR3 is 15 residues long. Germline V CDR1 and CDR2: WSHSY, SAAADI. J gave up 0 bases and V 6 bases, and 5 bases lay outside the gene matches. The DNA of the CDR3 is TGCGCCAGCAGACCTAGACAGGGCTCCTACAATGAGCAGTTCTTC. It is translated as CASRPRQGSYNEQFF.

The chain employs TRBV29-1 and TRBJ1-2; 7 nucleotides align to TRBD1. The V gene's germline CDR1 is SQVTM and CDR2 ANQGSEA. The CDR3 spans 14 residues. V gave up 2 bases and J gave up 6 bases; unmatched junction bases: 9. The CDR3 bases are TGCAGCGTTGAACCCCGACAGGGCCGGGATGGCTACACCTTC. It is translated as CSVEPRQGRDGYTF. Combining the CDR3 with reference TRBV29-1 and TRBJ1-2 gives the whole variable domain SAVISQKPSRDICQRGTSLTIQCQVDSQVTMMFWYRQQPGQSLTLIATANQGSEATYESGFVIDKFPISRPNLTFSTLTVSNMSPEDSSIYLCSVEPRQGRDGYTFGSGTRLTVV.

The V and J genes are TRBV7-9 and TRBJ2-7; 9 bases line up with TRBD1. Per germline, CDR1 SEHNR and CDR2 FQNEAQ (reference sequence). Germline trimming cut 1 base from V and 7 bases from J; bases unmatched to any gene: 8. The CDR3 length is 15 residues. Here the CDR3 reads CASSLGDRALGEQYF. CDR3 nucleotides: TGTGCCAGCAGCTTAGGGGACAGGGCCCTCGGTGAGCAGTACTTC.

The J gene is TRBJ1-5, the V gene TRBV18; 9 bases map to TRBD1. CDR3 length: 16 amino acids. Germline CDR1 is KGHSH and CDR2 is LQKENI. V was clipped by 4 bases and J by 1 base; unmatched bases: 5. The chain's CDR3 is CASSQAGTGSNQPQHF. The CDR3 coding sequence is TGTGCCAGCTCACAGGCCGGGACAGGGAGCAATCAGCCCCAGCATTTT.

CDR3 nucleotides: TGTGCCAGCAGCCCGGGGCCAGGGAAGGAATATGGCTACACCTTC. Translation: CASSPGPGKEYGYTF. The rearrangement links TRBV7-9 to TRBJ1-2, with D maybe TRBD1 (5 bases). The germline gives CDR1 SEHNR, CDR2 FQNEAQ (reference sequence). Trimming left V 5 bases short and J 5 bases short, with 18 bases between. The CDR3 loop spans 15 amino acids.

The chain links TRBV27 to TRBJ2-2; 7 bases fit TRBD1. Losses at the gene ends were 4 bases for V and 5 bases for J; bases not matched to a gene: 1. Germline values: CDR1 MNHEY, CDR2 SMNVEV (reference sequence). CDR3 size: 13 residues. Here the CDR3 DNA reads TGTGCCAGCAGTTCACAGGGGACCGGGGAGCTGTTTTTT. This encodes CASSSQGTGELFF.

About this clone: In the same sample, other DNA sequences code for this CDR3. The genes are TRBV2 and TRBJ2-7; D is uncertain. Germline lookup yields CDR1 SNHLY and CDR2 FYNNEI. CDR3 size: 11 residues. Trimming cost V 0 bases and J 6 bases, with 3 bases left between them. The CDR3 DNA follows: TGTGCCAGCAGTGAAGCCGGCGAGCAGTACTTC. It translates to CASSEAGEQYF.

This clone was recorded only once. The chain couples TRBV11-2 to TRBJ2-4; 8 bases line up with TRBD1. Germline V gene sequence: CDR1 SGHAT, CDR2 FQNNGV. The V and J ends lost 5 bases and 7 bases, in that order; junction bases with no gene match: 7. CDR3 size: 14 residues. This CDR3 is CASSPQGTGNIQYF. For the CDR3, the DNA is TGTGCCAGCAGCCCCCAGGGGACAGGCAACATTCAGTACTTC.

This clone appeared once. The V gene is TRBV6-1, the J gene TRBJ1-4; D uncertain. V was cut by 5 bases and J by 8 bases, with 15 bases left in between. CDR3 length: 14 residues. The V gene's germline CDR1 is MNHNS and CDR2 SASEGT. Here the CDR3 reads CASSLHLPSEKLFF. The CDR3 coding sequence is TGTGCCAGCAGTCTACACCTACCCTCAGAAAAACTGTTTTTT.

The gene calls are TRBV28 and TRBJ2-1; 9 bases align to TRBD2. Losses at the gene ends were 5 bases for V and 8 bases for J; bases not matched to a gene: 16. The CDR3 length is 17 residues. CDR1 and CDR2 from the germline V gene are MDHEN and SYDVKM. The CDR3 sequence: CASSKLGLARRGDEQFF. In nucleotides, the CDR3 is TGTGCCAGCAGTAAATTAGGACTAGCGAGGAGGGGCGATGAGCAGTTCTTC.

The chain joins TRBV5-4 to TRBJ2-7; no firm D call. The germline V gene encodes CDR1 SGHNT and CDR2 YYREEE (reference sequence). The CDR3 has 13 residues. V dropped 0 bases and J dropped 6 bases, with 10 bases sitting between them. The DNA for the CDR3 is TGTGCCAGCAGCTTGGTATCCTCGGGCGAGCAGTACTTC. Translation: CASSLVSSGEQYF.

The chain employs TRBV13 and TRBJ2-7; D unresolved. V dropped 6 bases and J dropped 0 bases, with 18 bases sitting between them. The CDR3 spans 16 residues. Germline values: CDR1 PRHDT, CDR2 FYEKMQ (reference sequence). Here the CDR3 reads CASRPTLAPFSYEQYF. The CDR3 DNA reads as TGTGCCAGCAGGCCAACCTTAGCTCCGTTCTCCTACGAGCAGTACTTC.

This chain links TRBV7-2 with TRBJ2-7; 9 positions match TRBD1. The CDR3 runs 14 residues. The V gene's germline CDR1 is SGHTA and CDR2 FQGNSA. V shed 5 bases and J 8 bases; nucleotides not matched to a gene: 10. The CDR3 loop is CASSANRGLTQQYF. The CDR3 DNA follows: TGTGCCAGCAGCGCCAACAGGGGGCTGACCCAGCAGTACTTC.

The V gene is TRBV7-2, the J gene TRBJ1-1, with D possibly matching TRBD1 (6 bases). In germline, CDR1 is SGHTA, CDR2 FQGNSA. V was cut by 5 bases and J by 5 bases, with 18 bases left in between. The CDR3 is 15 amino acids. The DNA of the CDR3 is TGTGCCAGCAGCAAAGGGCTAGGGGGTGGGACTGAAGCTTTCTTT. Protein: CASSKGLGGGTEAFF. Full variable domain (outside the CDR3, taken from reference TRBV7-2 and TRBJ1-1): GAGVSQSPSNKVTEKGKDVELRCDPISGHTALYWYRQSLGQGLEFLIYFQGNSAPDKSGLPSDRFSAERTGGSVSTLTIQRTQQEDSAVYLCASSKGLGGGTEAFFGQGTRLTVV.

This chain uses TRBV15 with TRBJ2-5; D possibly corresponds to TRBD1 (5 bases). The CDR3 has 14 residues. Germline-derived CDR1 and CDR2 are LNHNV and YYDKDF (reference sequence). V lost 2 bases and J 2 bases, leaving 9 bases between the germline ends. The CDR3 DNA is TGTGCCACCAGCAGAAGACAGCTGCAAGAGACCCAGTACTTC. Translation: CATSRRQLQETQYF.

V usage is TRBV5-1 and J usage is TRBJ1-4, with 7 bases matching TRBD1. The junction had 3 bases not matched to a gene; V was cut back by 0 bases and J by 4 bases. CDR3 size: 15 residues. Germline CDR1 SGHRS, CDR2 YFSETQ. CDR3: CASSLATGVNEKLFF. CDR3 nucleotide sequence: TGCGCCAGCAGCTTGGCTACAGGGGTTAATGAAAAACTGTTTTTT.

The rearrangement joins TRBV19 to TRBJ2-7; D remains ambiguous. V lost 5 bases and J lost 4, with 15 bases in between. CDR1 is LNHDA, CDR2 SQIVND, per germline (reference sequence). The CDR3 has 14 residues. The CDR3 reads CASSEANAVYEQYF. DNA for the CDR3: TGTGCCAGTAGTGAAGCGAACGCCGTTTACGAGCAGTACTTC.

The V call is TRBV28, the J call TRBJ1-4; the match to TRBD1 covers 8 bases. Per the germline V gene, CDR1 is MDHEN and CDR2 is SYDVKM. The CDR3 spans 16 residues. V was clipped by 8 bases and J by 4 bases; unmatched bases: 12. DNA for the CDR3: TGTGCCAGCGGACGACAGGGGTCAGGACTTAATGAAAAACTGTTTTTT. It codes for CASGRQGSGLNEKLFF.

The chain recombines TRBV5-1 with TRBJ2-3, with D maybe TRBD1 (6 bases). The V end lost 2 bases, the J end lost 6 bases, and 16 bases lay between the germline ends. Germline V lookup: CDR1 SGHRS, CDR2 YFSETQ. The CDR3 runs to 15 residues. CDR3 protein: CASSFSGRGYDTQYF. DNA of the CDR3: TGCGCCAGCAGCTTCAGTGGCAGGGGTTACGATACGCAGTATTTT. The complete variable domain, with remaining parts taken from reference TRBV5-1 and TRBJ2-3, reads KAGVTQTPRYLIKTRGQQVTLSCSPISGHRSVSWYQQTPGQGLQFLFEYFSETQRNKGNFPGRFSGRQFSNSRSEMNVSTLELGDSALYLCASSFSGRGYDTQYFGPGTRLTVL.

The chain employs TRBV19 and TRBJ2-1, with 14 bases that match TRBD2. The CDR3 contains 18 residues. Germline CDR1 LNHDA, CDR2 SQIVND (reference sequence). J was trimmed by 8 bases and V by 2 bases; bases with no gene match: 11. CDR3 in amino acids: CASSIRVRLAGGLDEQFF. In DNA, the CDR3 is TGTGCCAGTAGTATAAGGGTCAGACTAGCGGGAGGGCTGGATGAGCAGTTCTTC. Full variable domain (remainder filled in from reference TRBV19 and TRBJ2-1): DGGITQSPKYLFRKEGQNVTLSCEQNLNHDAMYWYRQDPGQGLRLIYYSQIVNDFQKGDIAEGYSVSREKKESFPLTVTSAQKNPTAFYLCASSIRVRLAGGLDEQFFGPGTRLTVL.

The rearrangement joins TRBV7-2 to TRBJ1-1, with 7 bases fitting TRBD1. V was clipped by 4 bases and J by 1 base; unmatched bases: 6. Germline V gene sequence: CDR1 SGHTA, CDR2 FQGNSA. This CDR3 comprises 15 residues. The CDR3 spells CASSYRTGANTEAFF. The CDR3 region has the DNA TGTGCCAGCAGCTATCGGACAGGTGCGAACACTGAAGCTTTCTTT.

On this clone itself: This sample also contains other DNA sequences that code for the same CDR3. The V call is TRBV2, the J call TRBJ1-4, with D unclear. V shed 1 base and J shed 8 bases, with 11 bases lying between them. Germline assignment: CDR1 SNHLY and CDR2 FYNNEI. This CDR3 contains 14 residues. CDR3 bases: TGTGCCAGCAGTGAAGACCGGGGTCGGGAAAAACTGTTTTTT. Amino acid sequence: CASSEDRGREKLFF. The whole variable domain, filled in from reference TRBV2 and TRBJ1-4, reads EPEVTQTPSHQVTQMGQEVILRCVPISNHLYFYWYRQILGQKVEFLVSFYNNEISEKSEIFDDQFSVERPDGSNFTLKIRSTKLEDSAMYFCASSEDRGREKLFFGSGTQLSVL.

The chain employs TRBV5-1 and TRBJ2-7; 7 bases agree with TRBD2. Germline V gene data show CDR1 as SGHRS and CDR2 as YFSETQ. The J segment lost 3 bases and the V segment lost 1 base, leaving 7 bases of the junction unmatched. The length of the CDR3 is 15 residues. The CDR3 is CASSLSGGGFYEQYF. DNA for the CDR3: TGCGCCAGCAGCTTGTCTGGGGGAGGGTTCTACGAGCAGTACTTC.